Listed below are T cell receptor beta chains from one sample, sequenced in a study of T cell responses to AZD1222 COVID-19 vaccine. Method: immunoSEQ multiplex PCR; TCRdb's copy keeps in-frame clones and lacks some. This table holds 120,000 or so clones, roughly 89% found once. This specimen consisted of peripheral blood, obtained 28 days after the second AZD1222 dose. The receptor set was obtained from an adult who received the AZD1222 COVID-19 vaccine. The CDR3 runs from the conserved cysteine through the conserved F or W. The D gene is left open where the match is weak. Clone size, where shown, is once, few, many, or a class for clones that have expanded.

j_call d_call v_call clone_size cdr3_aa cdr3_nt
TRBJ2-1 NA TRBV11-3 NA CASSPEAGANEQFF TGTGCCAGCAGCCCGGAGGCGGGGGCGAATGAGCAGTTCTTC
TRBJ2-5 TRBD2 TRBV6-2/TRBV6-3 NA CASSYSPSGRALETQYF TGTGCCAGCAGTTATTCTCCTAGCGGGAGGGCCCTAGAGACCCAGTACTTC
TRBJ2-1 TRBD2 TRBV19 NA CASSVRLRDLAGTSGGRTYNEQFF TGTGCCAGTAGTGTCCGACTGAGGGATTTAGCCGGGACTAGCGGGGGTCGTACCTACAATGAGCAGTTCTTC
TRBJ2-7 NA TRBV20-1 NA CSANDRYEQYF TGCAGTGCTAACGATCGATACGAGCAGTACTTC
TRBJ2-1 NA TRBV6-2/TRBV6-3 NA CASSYWVTSNEQFF TGTGCCAGCAGTTACTGGGTTACTAGCAATGAGCAGTTCTTC
TRBJ2-2 NA TRBV24-1 NA CATSDSRGTTGELFF TGTGCCACCAGTGATTCCCGGGGTACCACCGGGGAGCTGTTTTTT
TRBJ1-1 NA TRBV5-4 NA CASSLGAATEAFF TGTGCCAGCAGCTTAGGGGCTGCTACTGAAGCTTTCTTT
TRBJ2-7 TRBD2 TRBV7-2 NA CASSSRGTSGSFEQYF TGTGCCAGCAGCTCCCGAGGGACTAGCGGGAGTTTTGAGCAGTACTTC
TRBJ1-1 NA TRBV6-5 NA CASSYSRGSEAFF TGTGCCAGCAGTTACAGCCGGGGGAGTGAAGCTTTCTTT
TRBJ1-1 NA TRBV12-3/TRBV12-4 NA CASGWGGTEAFF TGTGCCAGCGGGTGGGGGGGCACTGAAGCTTTCTTT
TRBJ2-7 NA TRBV3-1/TRBV3-2 NA CASSSLEREQYF TGTGCCAGCAGTTCATTGGAGCGCGAGCAGTACTTC
TRBJ2-5 TRBD1 TRBV7-2 NA CASSLDRGETQYF TGTGCCAGCAGCTTAGACAGGGGGGAGACCCAGTACTTC
TRBJ1-4 NA TRBV5-1 NA CASSTDSYTNEKLFF TGCGCCAGCAGCACAGACAGCTACACTAATGAAAAACTGTTTTTT
TRBJ2-3 NA TRBV29-1 NA CSVESGRTDTQYF TGCAGCGTTGAATCAGGGCGCACAGATACGCAGTATTTT
TRBJ2-4 NA TRBV9 NA CASSVAYGIQYF TGTGCCAGCAGCGTAGCTTATGGGATTCAGTACTTC
TRBJ2-5 NA TRBV18 once CASSPLPQQETQYF TGTGCCAGCTCACCACTCCCACAACAAGAGACCCAGTACTTC
TRBJ2-5 TRBD1 TRBV24-1 NA CATSDFTGAAQETQYF TGTGCCACCAGTGATTTTACAGGGGCCGCCCAAGAGACCCAGTACTTC
TRBJ2-7 NA TRBV30 NA CAWSGQVAFYEQYF TGTGCCTGGAGTGGACAGGTTGCTTTCTACGAGCAGTACTTC
TRBJ2-3 NA TRBV10-1 NA CASSQQNTDTQYF TGCGCCAGCTCTCAACAGAACACAGATACGCAGTATTTT
TRBJ1-2 NA TRBV6-5 NA CASRTAGSYGYTF TGTGCCAGCAGGACGGCAGGGTCCTATGGCTACACCTTC
TRBJ2-3 NA TRBV4-3 NA CASSLRRTDTQYF TGCGCCAGCAGCCTCCGGCGCACAGATACGCAGTATTTT
TRBJ2-2 TRBD1 TRBV10-3 NA CAIRTGNTGELFF TGTGCCATTAGGACAGGGAACACCGGGGAGCTGTTTTTT
TRBJ1-1 NA TRBV7-3 NA CASSLKGTWDTEAFF TGTGCCAGCAGCTTAAAAGGAACATGGGACACTGAAGCTTTCTTT
TRBJ2-7 TRBD2 TRBV6-5 NA CASSQAWTSGGEQYF TGTGCCAGCAGCCAGGCCTGGACTAGCGGTGGGGAGCAGTACTTC
TRBJ2-5 NA TRBV28 NA CASSGGAGAGGVQETQYF TGTGCCAGCTCAGGGGGCGCGGGAGCGGGAGGAGTCCAAGAGACCCAGTACTTC
TRBJ2-7 NA TRBV4-2 NA CASSQSRGEQYF TGTGCCAGCAGCCAATCACGGGGCGAGCAGTACTTC
TRBJ2-1 TRBD2 TRBV6-5 NA CASSSGTSGVNEQFF TGTGCCAGCTCCTCCGGGACTAGCGGGGTCAATGAGCAGTTCTTC
TRBJ2-1 TRBD2 TRBV19 NA CASSIRPSGSSYNEQFF TGTGCCAGTAGTATCCGTCCTAGCGGGAGCTCCTACAATGAGCAGTTCTTC
TRBJ1-2 NA TRBV6-5 NA CAPTRYPVYGYTF TGTGCCCCCACCCGATACCCCGTCTATGGCTACACCTTC
TRBJ2-1 NA TRBV11-2 NA CASSHPGAIPFRRNEQFF TGTGCCAGCAGCCACCCCGGGGCTATCCCTTTCCGGCGCAATGAGCAGTTCTTC
TRBJ1-5 NA TRBV3-1/TRBV3-2 NA CASSQDRARPQHF TGTGCCAGCAGCCAAGATCGGGCGAGGCCCCAGCATTTT
TRBJ2-5 NA TRBV7-2 NA CASSLQGLVETQYF TGTGCCAGCAGCTTACAGGGTCTGGTCGAGACCCAGTACTTC
TRBJ1-6 NA TRBV2 NA CASIRASNSPLHF TGTGCCAGCATAAGGGCCTCCAATTCACCCCTCCACTTT
TRBJ2-1 NA TRBV24-1 NA CATKGQNNEQFF TGTGCCACCAAAGGACAGAACAATGAGCAGTTCTTC
TRBJ1-2 NA TRBV12-3/TRBV12-4 NA CASSIHLYGYTF TGTGCCAGCAGCATCCATCTTTATGGCTACACCTTC
TRBJ1-1 TRBD1 TRBV19 NA CASRNRGKPEAFF TGTGCCAGTAGAAACAGGGGAAAACCTGAAGCTTTCTTT
TRBJ2-7 NA TRBV4-1 NA CASSQGPWITTYEQYF TGCGCCAGCAGCCAAGGGCCATGGATTACAACCTACGAGCAGTACTTC
TRBJ2-7 NA TRBV6-5 NA CASSYSPTPYEQYF TGTGCCAGCAGTTACTCGCCGACCCCCTACGAGCAGTACTTC
TRBJ1-3 TRBD1 TRBV2 once CASRHRGNGNTIYF TGTGCCAGCAGGCACAGGGGTAACGGAAACACCATATATTTT
TRBJ2-7 NA TRBV11-2 once CASSLMTYDEQYF TGTGCCAGCAGCTTAATGACTTACGACGAGCAGTACTTC
TRBJ2-2 TRBD2 TRBV3-1/TRBV3-2 NA CASSQDQRESFGELFF TGTGCCAGCAGCCAAGACCAGCGGGAGAGTTTCGGGGAGCTGTTTTTT
TRBJ2-1 NA TRBV5-1 NA CASSSYPSGRRGLVHEQFF TGCGCCAGCTCCTCGTACCCTAGCGGACGGAGGGGGTTAGTTCATGAGCAGTTCTTC
TRBJ2-7 NA TRBV10-3 NA CAISAPGLISYEQYF TGTGCCATCAGTGCGCCGGGACTCATCTCCTACGAGCAGTACTTC
TRBJ2-7 NA TRBV7-6 once CASSLGSGPTYEQYF TGTGCCAGCAGCTTAGGATCCGGGCCGACCTACGAGCAGTACTTC
TRBJ1-5 NA TRBV24-1 NA CATSEQGGSNQPQHF TGTGCCACCAGTGAACAGGGAGGGAGCAATCAGCCCCAGCATTTT
TRBJ1-2 NA TRBV15 NA CATSSDSTYGYTF TGTGCCACCAGCAGCGACTCTACCTATGGCTACACCTTC
TRBJ1-5 NA TRBV19 NA CASSIWQEINQPQHF TGTGCCAGTAGTATTTGGCAGGAGATCAATCAGCCCCAGCATTTT
TRBJ2-7 NA TRBV27 few CASSPTTLGEQYF TGTGCCAGCAGCCCGACTACCCTGGGGGAGCAGTACTTC
TRBJ2-3 NA TRBV5-1 NA CASSPTGAGDTQYF TGCGCTAGCTCCCCTACGGGGGCGGGAGATACGCAGTATTTT
TRBJ2-7 NA TRBV27 NA CASSPGGYRLEQYF TGTGCCAGCAGTCCTGGGGGTTACAGGCTCGAGCAGTACTTC
TRBJ2-5 TRBD2 TRBV9 NA CASSGLLGGQETQYF TGTGCCAGCAGCGGCCTGTTGGGGGGGCAAGAGACCCAGTACTTC
TRBJ2-7 NA TRBV21-1 NA CASSALDWNLSYEQYF TGTGCCAGCAGCGCGTTGGACTGGAATCTCTCCTACGAGCAGTACTTC
TRBJ1-5 TRBD1 TRBV7-2 NA CASSANRDRPQHF TGTGCCAGCAGCGCGAACAGGGACAGGCCCCAGCATTTT